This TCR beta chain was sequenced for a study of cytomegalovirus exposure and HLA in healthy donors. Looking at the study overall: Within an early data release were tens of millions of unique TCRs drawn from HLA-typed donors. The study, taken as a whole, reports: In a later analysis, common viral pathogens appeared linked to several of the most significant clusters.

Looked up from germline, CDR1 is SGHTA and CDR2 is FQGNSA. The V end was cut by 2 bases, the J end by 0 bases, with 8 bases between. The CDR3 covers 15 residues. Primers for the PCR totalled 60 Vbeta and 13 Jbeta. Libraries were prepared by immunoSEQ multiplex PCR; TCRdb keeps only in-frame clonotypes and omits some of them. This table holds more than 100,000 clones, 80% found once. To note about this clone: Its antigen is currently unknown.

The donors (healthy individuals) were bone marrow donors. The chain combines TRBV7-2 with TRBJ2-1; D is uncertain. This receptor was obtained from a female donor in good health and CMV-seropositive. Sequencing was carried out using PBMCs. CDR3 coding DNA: TGTGCCAGCAGCTTAAAGCTAAGCTCCTACAATGAGCAGTTCTTC. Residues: CASSLKLSSYNEQFF. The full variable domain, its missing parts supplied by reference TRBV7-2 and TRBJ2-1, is GAGVSQSPSNKVTEKGKDVELRCDPISGHTALYWYRQSLGQGLEFLIYFQGNSAPDKSGLPSDRFSAERTGGSVSTLTIQRTQQEDSAVYLCASSLKLSSYNEQFFGPGTRLTVL.